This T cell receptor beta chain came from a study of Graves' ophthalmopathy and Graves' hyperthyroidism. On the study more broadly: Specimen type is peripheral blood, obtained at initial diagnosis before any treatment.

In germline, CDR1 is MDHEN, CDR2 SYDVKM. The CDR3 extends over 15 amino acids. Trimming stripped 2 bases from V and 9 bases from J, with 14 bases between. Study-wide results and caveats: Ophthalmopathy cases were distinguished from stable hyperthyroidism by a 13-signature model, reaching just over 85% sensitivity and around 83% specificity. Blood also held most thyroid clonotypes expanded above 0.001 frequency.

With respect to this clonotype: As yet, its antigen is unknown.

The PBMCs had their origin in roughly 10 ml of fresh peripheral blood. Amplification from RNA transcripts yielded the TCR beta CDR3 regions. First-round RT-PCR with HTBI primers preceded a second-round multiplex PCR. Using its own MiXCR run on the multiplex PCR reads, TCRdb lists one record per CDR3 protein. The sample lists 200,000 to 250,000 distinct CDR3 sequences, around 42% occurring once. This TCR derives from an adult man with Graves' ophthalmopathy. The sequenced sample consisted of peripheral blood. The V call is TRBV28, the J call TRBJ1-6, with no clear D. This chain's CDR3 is CASSLPEVMGSPLHF. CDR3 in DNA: TGTGCCAGCAGTTTACCGGAAGTAATGGGTTCACCCCTCCACTTT.